This TCR beta chain was profiled in a study of T cell responses to AZD1222 COVID-19 vaccine. Germline V gene sequence: CDR1 SNHLY, CDR2 FYNNEI. The CDR3 loop spans 15 amino acids. Trimming took 4 bases from V and 4 from J, leaving 13 bases between them. As regards this clone: What it binds is unknown.

Study-wide findings and caveats: The repertoires were collected only after the peak T cell response. It should be noted that donors were predominantly white British and more often female, and clonal diversity was possibly underestimated. There were vaccine-associated CD4 TCRs across spike, dominant at 160-218 and 743-854.

Profiled with immunoSEQ multiplex PCR; TCRdb holds only in-frame clones, not every one. The sample lists about 200,000 clones, approximately 93% occurring once. The V gene is TRBV2, the J gene TRBJ1-4; D is ambiguous. The clonotype originates from an adult who received the AZD1222 COVID-19 vaccine. This specimen consisted of peripheral blood, obtained 28 days after the second AZD1222 dose. DNA of the CDR3: TGTGCCAGCAGTGCGATCGGCAGCCTTAATGAAAAACTGTTTTTT. It yields the protein CASSAIGSLNEKLFF.